This TCR beta chain was recorded in a study of cytomegalovirus exposure and HLA in healthy donors. Study findings and constraints: In an earlier analysis, in under 700 donors, most V segments appeared productive either ~87% or ~30% of the time. There was a cluster of highly shared sequence variants that was likely a sequencing artifact. According to a later analysis, most TCR beta chains associated with CMV appeared HLA-restricted.

The PCR had 60 Vbeta and 13 Jbeta primers. Libraries were prepared by immunoSEQ multiplex PCR; TCRdb keeps only in-frame clonotypes and omits some of them. The sample has roughly 180,000 clones; approximately 81% are singletons. Concerning this clone: Its antigen remains unidentified.

The ends lost 3 bases at V and 5 bases at J; junction bases unmatched: 12. Germline V gene lookup returns CDR1 SGHRS and CDR2 YFSETQ. The CDR3 covers 16 residues. Sequenced material: PBMCs. This chain joins TRBV5-1 and TRBJ2-7; 9 bases map to TRBD1. The sequence was obtained from a male donor in good health and CMV-seronegative. DNA of the CDR3: TGCGCCAGCAGCTCGGCAGCCGGGACAGGGCTTGACGAGCAGTACTTC. Translating gives CASSSAAGTGLDEQYF. The entire variable domain, with the rest obtained from reference TRBV5-1 and TRBJ2-7, is as follows: KAGVTQTPRYLIKTRGQQVTLSCSPISGHRSVSWYQQTPGQGLQFLFEYFSETQRNKGNFPGRFSGRQFSNSRSEMNVSTLELGDSALYLCASSSAAGTGLDEQYFGPGTRLTVT.